This T cell receptor (beta chain) stems from a study of PD-L1 blockade in urothelial cancer. Study summary: The analyses of blood took place 3 weeks (second dose) and 6 weeks after treatment start. Median T cell yield from blood was fewer than 150,000.

Note on this clone: What it recognizes is unknown.

Time point here: pretreatment peripheral blood. The ends lost 4 bases at V and 2 bases at J; junction bases unmatched: 4. CDR1 and CDR2 (germline): LNHNV, YYDKDF (reference sequence). The CDR3 sequence is 15 residues long. TCR analog templates of synthetic origin were spiked into each PCR. Libraries were prepared by immunoSEQ multiplex PCR; TCRdb keeps only in-frame clonotypes and omits some of them. This table holds roughly 63,000 clones, roughly 80% found once. Findings and limits, study-wide: When measured at 3 weeks, tumor-associated blood clones expanded more in durable-benefit patients.

This TCR derives from a man aged 65 to 85 with urothelial cancer. The material sequenced was PBMCs, taken around atezolizumab (anti-PD-L1) treatment. The rearrangement links TRBV15 to TRBJ2-7; TRBD1 matches 11 bases. The CDR3 loop is CATSMGQGGPYEQYF. CDR3 DNA: TGTGCCACCAGCATGGGACAGGGGGGGCCCTACGAGCAGTACTTC.